Below, one T cell receptor (beta chain) is given with its context. Its specificity is not known. Gene names refer to mouse genes. The read is 4 residues too short to cover the CDR3 end, so that end is filled in from the germline J gene. The sequencing template was cDNA reverse transcribed from extracted RNA. Repertoires were generated with immunoSEQ multiplex PCR, while TCRdb's copy carries only in-frame clones and drops some. The repertoire consists of about 270,000 clones, none detected only once. Germline CDR1 reads SNHLY; CDR2 reads FYNGKV (reference sequence). The CDR3 sequence is 16 residues long. The V segment lost 1 base and the J segment 4 bases; nucleotides outside the gene matches: 5. A sort of pooled cutaneous lymph node cells used CD4, CD8alpha, NKG2D, NKG2ACE and other stains. This specimen comes from a study of CD8+ T cells in alopecia areata. Study-level information: C3H/HeJ donors with spontaneous alopecia, roughly 6-13 months old, supplied skin grafts to roughly 6-11-week-old female C3H/HeJ mice.

Broader study findings: Affected lesional scalp, above all in alopecia totalis/universalis, was more clonal than normal scalp. Sharing of TCRs across patients appeared less clear than in mice, possibly for HLA-related reasons. Sequences from scalp samples also cover resident alphabeta T cells of normal skin.

The material sequenced was CD4+ T cells sorted from a lymph node. This clonotype was sampled from a C3H/HeJ mouse with alopecia areata. The MHC haplotype recorded for the strain is H2-k. This chain joins TRBV3 and TRBJ2-2; TRBD2 matches 8 bases. CDR3 bases read: TGTGCCAGCAGCTTAGAGGGGGGGGCGCGCACCGGG. Translation: CASSLEGGARTG. The complete CDR3 protein is CASSLEGGARTGQLYF.